These 30 T cell receptor beta chains were sequenced from one sample in a study of blood T cell repertoires in COVID-19. Assay: immunoSEQ multiplex PCR; the TCRdb copy retains only in-frame clones and omits some. The sample contains roughly 65,000 clones, 80% to 85% of which appear only once. The material sequenced was peripheral blood. The receptors originated from a human donor in a cohort sampled during active COVID-19.

The J gene is TRBJ2-7, the V gene TRBV7-2; 7 bases line up with TRBD1. V was pared by 3 bases and J by 5 bases, with 10 bases of the junction left unmatched. The CDR3 has 15 amino acids. The germline gives CDR1 SGHTA, CDR2 FQGNSA. The CDR3 DNA reads TGTGCCAGCAGCTTTTTTTTCGGACAGGTAGACGAGCAGTACTTC. This sequence encodes CASSFFFGQVDEQYF.

The CDR3 bases are TGTGCCAGTAGTGGGGCAGGGCTAAAGGAAAAACTGTTTTTT. This gives the protein CASSGAGLKEKLFF. The V call is TRBV19, the J call TRBJ1-4, with D perhaps TRBD1 (5 bases). Germline loops: CDR1 LNHDA, CDR2 SQIVND (reference sequence). Trimming took off 5 bases at V and 8 bases at J, with 15 bases between the two ends. The CDR3 consists of 14 residues. Full variable domain (remainder filled in from reference TRBV19 and TRBJ1-4): DGGITQSPKYLFRKEGQNVTLSCEQNLNHDAMYWYRQDPGQGLRLIYYSQIVNDFQKGDIAEGYSVSREKKESFPLTVTSAQKNPTAFYLCASSGAGLKEKLFFGSGTQLSVL.

The rearrangement links TRBV12-3 or TRBV12-4 to TRBJ1-5; D not resolved. V lost 3 bases and J 6 bases, leaving 9 bases between the germline ends. The CDR3 consists of 13 residues. Here the CDR3 reads CASSLLGSQPQHF. As DNA, the CDR3 is TGTGCCAGCAGTTTGTTGGGGAGTCAGCCCCAGCATTTT.

This clone has just a few counts. The chain has TRBV9 and TRBJ2-2, with D perhaps matching TRBD2 (6 bases). The CDR3 has 15 residues. Germline V lookup: CDR1 SGDLS, CDR2 YYNGEE. V was cut by 0 bases and J by 5 bases, with 11 bases left in between. The CDR3: CASSVEGGGTGELFF. The CDR3 region has the DNA TGTGCCAGCAGCGTAGAAGGCGGAGGGACCGGGGAGCTGTTTTTT.

The chain has TRBV19 and TRBJ2-7, with TRBD2 matching 10 bases. The germline V gene has CDR1 LNHDA and CDR2 SQIVND (reference sequence). This CDR3 comprises 15 residues. The V gene end was trimmed by 10 bases and the J gene end by 0 bases; junction bases not matched to a gene: 9. The DNA of the CDR3 is TGTGCCACCACCACCATAGCGGGGGGCTCCTACGAGCAGTACTTC. Residues: CATTTIAGGSYEQYF.

The V gene is TRBV4-1, the J gene TRBJ1-2; D possibly corresponds to TRBD1 (6 bases). The CDR3 has 15 amino acids. Between the trimmed V and J ends, which lost 4 bases and 3 bases, there was a span of 15 bases. Germline V lookup: CDR1 MGHRA, CDR2 YSYEKL. In DNA form, the CDR3 reads TGCGCCAGCAGCCCATTTGAGACAGGCTACTATGGCTACACCTTC. Residues: CASSPFETGYYGYTF.

CDR3 protein: CASSSDREPYEQYF. The DNA of the CDR3 is TGTGCCAGCAGTTCGGACAGGGAGCCCTACGAGCAGTACTTC. J is TRBJ2-7 and V is TRBV28; TRBD1 matches at 8 bases. The CDR3 consists of 14 residues. J gave up 2 bases and V 4 bases, and 4 bases lay outside the gene matches. The V gene's germline CDR1 is MDHEN and CDR2 SYDVKM.

This rearrangement joins TRBV5-1 to TRBJ2-1, with D tentatively TRBD2 (5 bases). CDR1 is SGHRS, CDR2 YFSETQ, per germline. This CDR3 has 15 amino acids. Trimming took off 2 bases at V and 6 bases at J, with 15 bases between the two ends. As DNA, the CDR3 is TGCGCCAGCAGCTTAAATGGAATGGGAGTCAATGAGCAGTTCTTC. This encodes CASSLNGMGVNEQFF.

The chain has TRBV5-5 and TRBJ2-5, with 15 bases identical to TRBD2. This CDR3 comprises 17 residues. The ends lost 2 bases at V and 4 bases at J; junction bases unmatched: 6. Looked up from germline, CDR1 is SGHKS and CDR2 is YYEKEE (reference sequence). CDR3: CASSLTGTSGGRETQYF. Written as DNA, the CDR3 is TGTGCCAGCAGCTTAACCGGGACTAGCGGGGGGCGAGAGACCCAGTACTTC.

This sequence joins TRBV5-1 and TRBJ2-2; D call uncertain. The CDR3 consists of 13 residues. The V end lost 2 bases, the J end lost 4 bases, and 6 bases lay between the germline ends. Per the germline V gene, CDR1 is SGHRS and CDR2 is YFSETQ. Here the CDR3 reads CASSFTSTGELFF. CDR3 bases: TGCGCCAGCAGCTTCACGAGCACCGGGGAGCTGTTTTTT.

The chain employs TRBV11-3 and TRBJ2-2; D gene unclear. The CDR3 covers 13 residues. Trimming pared 2 bases from V and 7 bases from J, leaving 8 bases between. Germline V gene lookup returns CDR1 SGHNT and CDR2 YENEEA. The CDR3 is CASSLKLGGELFF. DNA of the CDR3: TGTGCCAGCAGCTTAAAGCTCGGCGGGGAGCTGTTTTTT. The whole variable domain, filled in from reference TRBV11-3 and TRBJ2-2, reads EAGVVQSPRYKIIEKKQPVAFWCNPISGHNTLYWYLQNLGQGPELLIRYENEEAVDDSQLPKDRFSAERLKGVDSTLKIQPAELGDSAVYLCASSLKLGGELFFGEGSRLTVL.

The chain uses TRBV2 and TRBJ1-5, with 7 bases matching TRBD1. This CDR3 is 18 amino acids long. After removal of 4 bases from V and 1 base from J, the junction contained 13 bases not matched to a gene. CDR1 is SNHLY and CDR2 is FYNNEI in the germline V gene. The CDR3 loop is CASSVPGGSRGSNQPQHF. CDR3 coding DNA: TGTGCCAGCAGTGTTCCAGGGGGAAGTCGGGGGAGCAATCAGCCCCAGCATTTT.

This clone was recorded a few times. The chain links TRBV4-2 to TRBJ2-7; D possibly corresponds to TRBD2 (6 bases). V was clipped by 0 bases and J by 2 bases, with 11 bases between them. CDR3 size: 15 residues. Germline CDR1 and CDR2: LGHNA and YNFKEQ. CDR3 in amino acids: CASSQEGSGTYEQYF. CDR3 sequence (DNA): TGTGCCAGCAGCCAAGAGGGTAGCGGCACCTACGAGCAGTACTTC.

J is TRBJ2-7 and V is TRBV6-5; D may be TRBD1 (6 bases). The V and J ends lost 6 bases and 1 base respectively, with 10 bases between them. Germline V lookup: CDR1 MNHEY, CDR2 SVGAGI. The CDR3 runs to 13 residues. Written as DNA, the CDR3 is TGTGCCAGCAGGGCCGACAGGTCCTACGAGCAGTACTTC. Translating gives CASRADRSYEQYF.

V gene TRBV5-4 combines with J gene TRBJ2-3, with 8 bases fitting TRBD2. Germline lookup yields CDR1 SGHNT and CDR2 YYREEE (reference sequence). This CDR3 has 16 residues. The ends lost 0 bases at V and 5 bases at J; junction bases unmatched: 8. Here the CDR3 DNA reads TGTGCCAGCAGCTTGGATTCGGGGGGGGTGGTAGATACGCAGTATTTT. It encodes CASSLDSGGVVDTQYF. Variable domain in full (rest from reference TRBV5-4 and TRBJ2-3): ETGVTQSPTHLIKTRGQQVTLRCSSQSGHNTVSWYQQALGQGPQFIFQYYREEENGRGNFPPRFSGLQFPNYSSELNVNALELDDSALYLCASSLDSGGVVDTQYFGPGTRLTVL.

This clone was seen more than once but under ten times. CDR3 amino acids: CASSRDSLKMNTEAFF. The CDR3 nucleotides read TGCGCCAGCAGTCGGGACAGTCTGAAAATGAACACTGAAGCTTTCTTT. V is TRBV4-1 and J is TRBJ1-1; 7 bases are a match to TRBD1. J gave up 0 bases and V 6 bases, and 10 bases lay outside the gene matches. Germline loops: CDR1 MGHRA, CDR2 YSYEKL. The CDR3 is made up of 16 amino acids.

This clone is a singleton in its sample. V gene TRBV29-1 combines with J gene TRBJ2-2; 7 bases match TRBD1. The germline V gene encodes CDR1 SQVTM and CDR2 ANQGSEA. Trimming at V came to 8 bases and at J to 4 bases, leaving 7 bases not matched to a gene. The CDR3 loop spans 13 amino acids. CDR3 protein: CSTRQGITGELFF. The CDR3, as DNA: TGCAGCACGCGACAGGGAATCACCGGGGAGCTGTTTTTT.

This chain connects TRBV5-1 to TRBJ2-6; D is uncertain. Germline V CDR1 and CDR2: SGHRS, YFSETQ. V gave up 2 bases and J gave up 3 bases, with 6 bases separating them. The CDR3 runs to 14 residues. CDR3 residues: CASSFSSGANVLTF. DNA of the CDR3: TGCGCCAGCAGCTTCTCCAGTGGGGCCAACGTCCTGACTTTC.

The chain couples TRBV2 to TRBJ1-5; 9 bases agree with TRBD1. CDR1 is SNHLY, CDR2 FYNNEI, per germline. The CDR3 totals 15 residues. Trimming at V came to 6 bases and at J to 4 bases, leaving 7 bases not matched to a gene. CDR3 nucleotides: TGTGCCAGCAGGACCCGGGACAGGGCAAATCAGCCCCAGCATTTT. Its protein product is CASRTRDRANQPQHF.

This chain joins TRBV15 and TRBJ1-2, with no clear D. The CDR3 runs 14 residues. Germline V gives CDR1 LNHNV, CDR2 YYDKDF (reference sequence). Trimming shortened V by 1 base and J by 6 bases, and 12 bases separated the two germline ends. CDR3 DNA sequence: TGTGCCACCAGCAGAGGGGCCATGAGGGATGGCTACACCTTC. This codes for CATSRGAMRDGYTF.

The rearrangement links TRBV5-4 to TRBJ2-7; 11 bases fit TRBD2. Germline assignment: CDR1 SGHNT and CDR2 YYREEE (reference sequence). Trimming took 9 bases from V and 0 from J; bases not matched to a gene: 11. The CDR3 sequence is 16 residues long. CDR3 coding DNA: TGTGCCACCTCCAGGGTAGCGGGGGGGTACTCCTACGAGCAGTACTTC. It yields the protein CATSRVAGGYSYEQYF.

This chain links TRBV7-8 with TRBJ1-4; D remains unclear. The CDR3 totals 15 residues. The germline V and J ends were trimmed by 1 base and 8 bases, with 14 bases remaining between them. Germline V gives CDR1 SGHVS, CDR2 FQNEAQ. CDR3 sequence: CASSLVPVSSEKLFF. The CDR3 DNA reads TGTGCCAGCAGCTTAGTGCCAGTGTCCTCCGAAAAACTGTTTTTT.

This chain links TRBV28 with TRBJ2-1, with D possibly matching TRBD1 (6 bases). The V end was cut by 5 bases, the J end by 0 bases, with 20 bases between. The CDR3 has 18 amino acids. The germline V gene has CDR1 MDHEN and CDR2 SYDVKM. CDR3 in DNA: TGTGCCAGCAGTGCACCGGGACACGGACCTTCCTCCTACAATGAGCAGTTCTTC. Translation gives CASSAPGHGPSSYNEQFF.

This chain connects TRBV11-1 to TRBJ2-3; 13 nucleotides line up with TRBD2. This CDR3 contains 16 residues. The ends lost 5 bases at V and 6 bases at J; junction bases unmatched: 8. CDR1 is SGHAT, CDR2 FQDESV, per germline (reference sequence). Written as DNA, the CDR3 is TGTGCCAGCAGCCCTTCGACTAGCGGGGGGCGGGATACGCAGTATTTT. It specifies CASSPSTSGGRDTQYF.

This CDR3 is CASSIGQGRGYTF. CDR3 sequence (DNA): TGTGCCAGTAGTATAGGACAGGGGAGAGGCTACACCTTC. V is TRBV19 and J is TRBJ1-2, with 8 bases that match TRBD1. CDR3 length: 13 residues. The V gene end was trimmed by 1 base and the J gene end by 8 bases; junction bases not matched to a gene: 3. CDR1 and CDR2 from the germline V gene are LNHDA and SQIVND (reference sequence).

This chain joins TRBV11-2 and TRBJ2-7; no clear D gene. The CDR3 contains 12 residues. V was pared by 5 bases and J by 2 bases, with 7 bases between. The germline gives CDR1 SGHAT, CDR2 FQNNGV. In nucleotides, the CDR3 is TGTGCCAGCAGCCCCACGGCCTACGAGCAGTACTTC. The encoded protein is CASSPTAYEQYF. The full variable domain, completed using reference TRBV11-2 and TRBJ2-7, is EAGVAQSPRYKIIEKRQSVAFWCNPISGHATLYWYQQILGQGPKLLIQFQNNGVVDDSQLPKDRFSAERLKGVDSTLKIQPAKLEDSAVYLCASSPTAYEQYFGPGTRLTVT.

This clone was picked up one time. The V call is TRBV4-1, the J call TRBJ2-3; 9 bases are shared with TRBD2. V was clipped by 3 bases and J by 4 bases; unmatched bases: 11. CDR1 is MGHRA, CDR2 YSYEKL, per germline. The CDR3 loop spans 17 amino acids. The CDR3 here is CASSHGSGAGGSDTQYF. CDR3 nucleotides: TGCGCCAGCAGCCACGGCTCTGGAGCGGGGGGCTCAGATACGCAGTATTTT.

The chain uses TRBV7-2 and TRBJ1-5, with D perhaps matching TRBD1 (6 bases). This CDR3 is built from 13 residues. Germline CDR1 and CDR2: SGHTA and FQGNSA. V shed 5 bases and J shed 4 bases, with 9 bases lying between them. The CDR3 coding sequence is TGTGCCAGCAGCCCGGACAGTAATCAGCCCCAGCATTTT. Protein sequence: CASSPDSNQPQHF.

The chain's CDR3 is CASSDARHANTEAFF. The CDR3 nucleotides read TGTGCCAGCAGTGATGCCCGACACGCCAACACTGAAGCTTTCTTT. V gene TRBV2 combines with J gene TRBJ1-1; D is ambiguous. CDR3 size: 15 residues. V lost 3 bases to trimming and J lost 2 bases, with 13 bases between them. CDR1 is SNHLY and CDR2 is FYNNEI in the germline V gene. Together with reference TRBV2 and TRBJ1-1, the CDR3 gives the full variable domain: EPEVTQTPSHQVTQMGQEVILRCVPISNHLYFYWYRQILGQKVEFLVSFYNNEISEKSEIFDDQFSVERPDGSNFTLKIRSTKLEDSAMYFCASSDARHANTEAFFGQGTRLTVV.

The chain carries TRBV28 and TRBJ1-1; the match to TRBD1 covers 9 bases. V lost 3 bases, J lost 5 bases, and 10 bases stayed unmatched. Per germline, CDR1 MDHEN and CDR2 SYDVKM. The CDR3 totals 16 residues. The CDR3 coding sequence is TGTGCCAGCAGTTTGAACGGACAGGGGTCGCGGACTGAAGCTTTCTTT. As protein: CASSLNGQGSRTEAFF.